This passage covers 16 T cell receptor beta chains from one sample sequenced in a study of cytomegalovirus exposure and HLA in healthy donors. The primer mix had 60 Vbeta and 13 Jbeta primers. Some clones are missing from TCRdb's copy, which holds only in-frame ones; the method was immunoSEQ multiplex PCR. The sample holds approximately 140,000 clones; 77% are singletons and the top ten take 1.5% to 2%. The specimen sequenced was PBMCs. These receptors were taken from a female donor in good health and CMV-seronegative.

This clone was picked up a small number of times. The rearrangement joins TRBV7-9 to TRBJ2-4, with D maybe TRBD2 (6 bases). V dropped 7 bases and J dropped 8 bases, with 18 bases sitting between them. Germline lookup yields CDR1 SEHNR and CDR2 FQNEAQ (reference sequence). This CDR3 has 14 residues. The CDR3 sequence is CASTKAEGWDIQYF. The CDR3 DNA is TGTGCCAGCACCAAGGCGGAGGGTTGGGACATTCAGTACTTC.

This chain joins TRBV28 and TRBJ1-2; 10 bases align to TRBD1. With V trimmed by 8 bases and J by 2 bases, 8 bases remained unmatched. The CDR3 length is 15 residues. Germline-derived CDR1 and CDR2 are MDHEN and SYDVKM. CDR3 coding DNA: TGTGCCAGCTTAACCGACAGGGGGCCCAACTATGGCTACACCTTC. Protein sequence: CASLTDRGPNYGYTF.

The chain links TRBV7-9 to TRBJ2-5, with D unclear. Per germline, CDR1 SEHNR and CDR2 FQNEAQ (reference sequence). This CDR3 contains 11 residues. Trimming removed 3 bases at V and 5 bases at J, with 4 bases between. CDR3 sequence: CASSFRETQYF. CDR3 coding DNA: TGTGCCAGCAGCTTCCGGGAGACCCAGTACTTC.

The V gene is TRBV4-2, the J gene TRBJ1-2; 8 bases are shared with TRBD1. The junction had 16 bases not matched to a gene; V was cut back by 1 base and J by 3 bases. Germline V CDR1 and CDR2: LGHNA, YNFKEQ. This CDR3 is built from 19 residues. CDR3 nucleotide sequence: TGTGCCAGCAGCCAAGCTGCGGGGACAGGAAAGATCGGGGACTATGGCTACACCTTC. Residues: CASSQAAGTGKIGDYGYTF.

This clone was seen once. This chain connects TRBV4-1 to TRBJ2-1, with D unresolved. The ends were cut back, 1 base at V and 6 bases at J, with 10 bases in the middle. CDR1 is MGHRA, CDR2 YSYEKL, per germline. CDR3 length equals 14 residues. The CDR3 DNA follows: TGCGCCAGCAGCCAAGGCCTGATGAGCAATGAGCAGTTCTTC. Encoded protein: CASSQGLMSNEQFF.

V usage is TRBV5-4 and J usage is TRBJ2-7; D gene uncertain. This CDR3 is built from 13 residues. Trimming cost V 4 bases and J 4 bases, with 12 bases left between them. CDR1 and CDR2 from the germline V gene are SGHNT and YYREEE (reference sequence). CDR3 in amino acids: CASSVGRAYEQYF. The CDR3 nucleotides are TGTGCCAGCAGCGTCGGTCGAGCTTACGAGCAGTACTTC.

The chain recombines TRBV20-1 with TRBJ1-4, with unresolved D. V was pared by 3 bases and J by 8 bases, with 7 bases between. The CDR3 covers 11 residues. Germline lookup yields CDR1 DFQATT and CDR2 SNEGSKA (reference sequence). In nucleotides, the CDR3 is TGCAGTGCTAGTCCGCGCGAAAAACTGTTTTTT. It specifies CSASPREKLFF.

This rearrangement joins TRBV7-9 to TRBJ1-1; 7 nucleotides line up with TRBD1. CDR3 size: 13 residues. V lost 5 bases, J lost 7 bases, and 7 bases stayed unmatched. CDR1 and CDR2 (germline): SEHNR, FQNEAQ (reference sequence). CDR3: CASSPEGQLEAFF. The CDR3 region has the DNA TGTGCCAGCAGCCCAGAGGGACAGCTTGAAGCTTTCTTT.

The rearrangement links TRBV9 to TRBJ1-3; D call uncertain. The CDR3 covers 12 residues. The V gene lost 7 bases and the J gene lost 1 base, with 6 bases spanning the gap. Germline CDR1 and CDR2: SGDLS and YYNGEE. The CDR3 loop reads CASGESGNTIYF. CDR3 DNA: TGTGCCAGCGGAGAGTCTGGAAACACCATATATTTT.

The rearrangement joins TRBV21-1 to TRBJ2-1; TRBD1, the table's D call, was not compared with the DNA. TRBV21-1 is noted as a pseudogene. The CDR3 sequence is 19 residues long. The CDR3 coding sequence is TGTGCCAGCAGCAAAGAGGCCCTACTCCAGGGGGCGCCTGGCAATGAGCAGTTCTTC. Translation gives CASSKEALLQGAPGNEQFF.

The chain has TRBV6-6 and TRBJ1-1; tentative D call: TRBD1 (6 bases). Per germline, CDR1 MNHNY and CDR2 SVGAGI (reference sequence). This CDR3 contains 16 residues. Trimming cost V 0 bases and J 2 bases, with 13 bases left between them. CDR3 coding DNA: TGTGCCAGCAGTTACTCGAGAGGGACATCCAACACTGAAGCTTTCTTT. This codes for CASSYSRGTSNTEAFF.

This chain connects TRBV19 to TRBJ2-7, with D possibly being TRBD1 (7 bases). Germline loops: CDR1 LNHDA, CDR2 SQIVND (reference sequence). The CDR3 runs to 14 residues. V was pared by 2 bases and J by 2 bases, with 10 bases between. CDR3 protein: CASSIQGGTYEQYF. CDR3 coding DNA: TGTGCCAGTAGTATACAGGGGGGAACCTACGAGCAGTACTTC.

The chain recombines TRBV5-1 with TRBJ1-6, with 9 bases matching TRBD1. Germline CDR1 SGHRS, CDR2 YFSETQ. Germline trimming cut 4 bases from V and 5 bases from J; bases unmatched to any gene: 10. The CDR3 is made up of 17 amino acids. CDR3 in amino acids: CASSAGQGSRDNSPLHF. CDR3 nucleotide sequence: TGCGCCAGCAGCGCCGGACAGGGGAGCCGCGATAATTCACCCCTCCACTTT.

This clone came up once. V gene TRBV7-6 combines with J gene TRBJ2-1, with TRBD2 matching 7 bases. Germline loops: CDR1 SGHVS, CDR2 FNYEAQ. This CDR3 is 14 amino acids long. V shed 3 bases and J 2 bases; nucleotides not matched to a gene: 1. CDR3 DNA: TGTGCCAGCAGCTTCCGGGAGGCCTACAATGAGCAGTTCTTC. Translating it yields CASSFREAYNEQFF.

V is TRBV9 and J is TRBJ2-5; D is possibly TRBD2 (6 bases). The V gene lost 0 bases and the J gene lost 7 bases, with 10 bases spanning the gap. CDR1 and CDR2 (germline): SGDLS, YYNGEE. This CDR3 contains 13 residues. Here the CDR3 DNA reads TGTGCCAGCAGCGTAGGCGGGACGGGGACCCAGTACTTC. It is translated as CASSVGGTGTQYF.

V and J are TRBV5-1 and TRBJ2-7; the match to TRBD1 covers 7 bases. Germline CDR1 SGHRS, CDR2 YFSETQ. The CDR3 extends over 13 amino acids. With 3 bases clipped from V and 5 bases from J, the junction kept 5 bases outside the gene matches. The CDR3 reads CASSSGTANEQYF. The CDR3 region has the DNA TGCGCCAGCAGCTCCGGGACAGCGAACGAGCAGTACTTC. The full variable domain, its missing parts supplied by reference TRBV5-1 and TRBJ2-7, is KAGVTQTPRYLIKTRGQQVTLSCSPISGHRSVSWYQQTPGQGLQFLFEYFSETQRNKGNFPGRFSGRQFSNSRSEMNVSTLELGDSALYLCASSSGTANEQYFGPGTRLTVT.